The clone carrying this TCR beta chain was counted many times. TCRdb used MiXCR to reprocess the 5' RACE reads, holding one entry per CDR3 protein. The data hold roughly 690,000 distinct CDR3 sequences, with over 5% observed a single time. The data were taken from a study of identical twins. The length of the CDR3 is 14 residues. V was pared by 1 base and J by 2 bases, with 7 bases between. The sample taken for sequencing was naive T cells sorted from blood. The chain couples TRBV12-3 or TRBV12-4 to TRBJ2-3; unclear D gene. The clonotype originates from a man aged 18 to 35 in good health. The CDR3 nucleotides are TGTGCCAGCAGTTTAGGGCTTAACACAGATACGCAGTATTTT. It yields the protein CASSLGLNTDTQYF.